This TCR beta chain stems from a study of blood T cell repertoires in COVID-19. Overall study: From the United States, Italy and Spain came samples of acute and convalescent COVID-19. T cells, B-cell-depleted T cells, or PBMCs provided the cDNA or gDNA that served as material.

Per the original methods: Researchers report that nucleated cell counts were estimated from reference gene primer amplification. Only in-frame clones appear in the TCRdb table, and some are missing; sequencing was by immunoSEQ multiplex PCR. D and trimming were read from the DNA, whereas the V and J calls and clone size are those reported in that table. The table includes more than 85,000 clones, about four fifths detected once. The CDR3 length is 15 residues. In germline, CDR1 is LGHNA, CDR2 YNFKEQ. V was trimmed by 6 bases and J by 8 bases, leaving 19 bases between them. Sequencing was carried out using peripheral blood. J is TRBJ1-4 and V is TRBV4-2, with a tentative D call TRBD1 (6 bases). The sequence was obtained from a woman aged 60 to 75 with acute or convalescent COVID-19. This chain's CDR3 is CASRPAGGRVEKLFF. DNA of the CDR3: TGTGCCAGCAGACCGGCGGGGGGGCGTGTGGAAAAACTGTTTTTT.